The sequence of this TCR beta chain was determined in a study of T cell responses to AZD1222 COVID-19 vaccine. Findings and limits, study-wide: Without day 14 samples, only post-peak T cell repertoires were studied. The study identified only five to seven AZD1222 recipients as seropositive at baseline.

Remarks on this clone: The antigen is not known.

V was clipped by 3 bases and J by 2 bases; unmatched bases: 9. The germline CDR1 and CDR2 sequences are SQVTM and ANQGSEA. The length of the CDR3 is 18 residues. Repertoires were generated with immunoSEQ multiplex PCR, while TCRdb's copy carries only in-frame clones and drops some. The table includes roughly 58,000 clones, 85% to 90% detected once. The sequence was obtained from an adult in good health. The chain joins TRBV29-1 to TRBJ2-1, with 14 bases aligning to TRBD2. The specimen comprised peripheral blood, sampled on day 0 of MenACWY control vaccination. CDR3 region: CSVESGTSGSLTYNEQFF. The DNA of the CDR3 is TGCAGCGTTGAGTCCGGGACTAGCGGGAGTTTGACCTACAATGAGCAGTTCTTC.